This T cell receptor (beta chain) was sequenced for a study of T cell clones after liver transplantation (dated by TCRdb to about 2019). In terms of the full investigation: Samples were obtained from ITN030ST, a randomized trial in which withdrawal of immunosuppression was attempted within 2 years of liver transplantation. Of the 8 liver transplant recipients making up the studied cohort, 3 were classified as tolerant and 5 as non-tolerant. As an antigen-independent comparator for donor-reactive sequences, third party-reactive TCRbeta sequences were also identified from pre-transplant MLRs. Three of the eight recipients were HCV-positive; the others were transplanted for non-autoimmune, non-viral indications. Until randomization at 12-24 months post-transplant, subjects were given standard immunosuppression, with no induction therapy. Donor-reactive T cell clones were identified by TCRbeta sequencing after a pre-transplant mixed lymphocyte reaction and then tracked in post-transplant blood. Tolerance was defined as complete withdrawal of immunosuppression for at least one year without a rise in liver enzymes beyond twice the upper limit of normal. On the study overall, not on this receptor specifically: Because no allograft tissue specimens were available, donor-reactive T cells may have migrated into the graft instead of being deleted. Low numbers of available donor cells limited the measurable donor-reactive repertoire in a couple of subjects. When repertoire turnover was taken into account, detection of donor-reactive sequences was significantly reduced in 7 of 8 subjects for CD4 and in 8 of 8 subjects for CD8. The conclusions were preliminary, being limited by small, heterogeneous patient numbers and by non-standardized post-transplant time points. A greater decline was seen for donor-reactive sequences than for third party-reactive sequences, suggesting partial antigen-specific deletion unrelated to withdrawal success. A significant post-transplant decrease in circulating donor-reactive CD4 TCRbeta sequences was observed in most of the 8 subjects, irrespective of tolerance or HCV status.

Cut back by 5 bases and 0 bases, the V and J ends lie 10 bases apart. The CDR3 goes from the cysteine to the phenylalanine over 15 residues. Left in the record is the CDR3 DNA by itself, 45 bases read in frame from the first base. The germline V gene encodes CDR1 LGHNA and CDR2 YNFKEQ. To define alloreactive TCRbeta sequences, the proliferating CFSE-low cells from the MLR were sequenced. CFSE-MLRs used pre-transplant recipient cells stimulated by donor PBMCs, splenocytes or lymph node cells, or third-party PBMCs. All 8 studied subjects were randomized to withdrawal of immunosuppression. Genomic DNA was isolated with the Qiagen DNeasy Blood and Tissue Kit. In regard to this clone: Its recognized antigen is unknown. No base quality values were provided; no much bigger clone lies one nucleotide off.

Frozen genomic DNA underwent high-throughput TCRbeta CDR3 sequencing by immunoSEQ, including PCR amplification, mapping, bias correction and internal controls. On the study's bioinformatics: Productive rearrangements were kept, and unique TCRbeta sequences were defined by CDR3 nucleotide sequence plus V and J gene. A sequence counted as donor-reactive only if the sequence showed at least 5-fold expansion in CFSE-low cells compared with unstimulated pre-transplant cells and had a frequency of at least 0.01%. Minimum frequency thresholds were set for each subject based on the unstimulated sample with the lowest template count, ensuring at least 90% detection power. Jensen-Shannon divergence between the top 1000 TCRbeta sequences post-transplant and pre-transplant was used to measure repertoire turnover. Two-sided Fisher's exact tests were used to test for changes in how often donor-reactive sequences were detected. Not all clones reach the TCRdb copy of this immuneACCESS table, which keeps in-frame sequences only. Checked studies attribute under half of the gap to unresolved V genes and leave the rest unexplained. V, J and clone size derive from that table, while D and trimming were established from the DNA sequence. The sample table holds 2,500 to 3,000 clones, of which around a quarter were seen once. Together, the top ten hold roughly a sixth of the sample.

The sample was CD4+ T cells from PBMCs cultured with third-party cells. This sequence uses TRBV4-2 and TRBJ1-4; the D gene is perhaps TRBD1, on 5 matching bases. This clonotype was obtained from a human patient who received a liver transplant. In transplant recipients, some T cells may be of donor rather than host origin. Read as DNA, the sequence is TGTGCCAGCAGCTGGGGGGGTTCAACTAATGAAAAACTGTTTTTT. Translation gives CASSWGGSTNEKLFF.